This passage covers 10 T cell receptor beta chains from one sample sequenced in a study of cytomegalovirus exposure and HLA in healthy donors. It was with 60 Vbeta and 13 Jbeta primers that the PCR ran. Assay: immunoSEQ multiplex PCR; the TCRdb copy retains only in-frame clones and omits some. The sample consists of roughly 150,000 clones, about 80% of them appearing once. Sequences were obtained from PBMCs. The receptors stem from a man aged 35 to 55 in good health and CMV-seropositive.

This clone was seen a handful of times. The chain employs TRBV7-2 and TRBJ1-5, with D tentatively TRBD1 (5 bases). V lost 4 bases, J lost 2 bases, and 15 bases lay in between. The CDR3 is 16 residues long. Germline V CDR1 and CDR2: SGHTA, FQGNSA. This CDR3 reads CASSWGQGGGNQPQHF. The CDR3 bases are TGTGCCAGCAGCTGGGGCCAGGGAGGGGGCAATCAGCCCCAGCATTTT.

The CDR3 here is CASRGTGRWEQYF. The CDR3, as DNA: TGTGCCAGCAGGGGGACAGGGAGATGGGAGCAGTACTTC. V gene TRBV6-5 combines with J gene TRBJ2-7; the match to TRBD1 covers 9 bases. Germline V gene data show CDR1 as MNHEY and CDR2 as SVGAGI. The CDR3 contains 13 residues. With 6 bases clipped from V and 7 bases from J, the junction kept 7 bases outside the gene matches.

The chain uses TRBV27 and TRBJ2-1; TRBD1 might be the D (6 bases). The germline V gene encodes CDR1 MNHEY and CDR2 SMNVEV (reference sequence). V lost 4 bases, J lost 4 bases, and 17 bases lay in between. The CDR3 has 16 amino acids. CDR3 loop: CASSSLGQGLYNEQFF. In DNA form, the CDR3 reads TGTGCCAGCAGTTCCCTGGGCCAGGGGTTATACAATGAGCAGTTCTTC.

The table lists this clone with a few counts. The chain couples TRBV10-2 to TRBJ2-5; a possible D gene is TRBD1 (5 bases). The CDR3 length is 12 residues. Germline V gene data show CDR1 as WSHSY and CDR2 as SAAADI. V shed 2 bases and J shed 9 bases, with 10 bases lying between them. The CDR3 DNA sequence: TGCGCCAGCAGTGAGAGAATCAGGGCCCAGTACTTC. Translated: CASSERIRAQYF.

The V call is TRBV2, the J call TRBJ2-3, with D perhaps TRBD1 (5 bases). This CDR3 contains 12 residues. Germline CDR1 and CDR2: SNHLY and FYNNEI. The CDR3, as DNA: TGTGGGCACAGGCCTCAGGGAGATACGCAGTATTTT. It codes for CGHRPQGDTQYF. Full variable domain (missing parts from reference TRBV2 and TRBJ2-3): EPEVTQTPSHQVTQMGQEVILRCVPISNHLYFYWYRQILGQKVEFLVSFYNNEISEKSEIFDDQFSVERPDGSNFTLKIRSTKLEDSAMYFCGHRPQGDTQYFGPGTRLTVL.

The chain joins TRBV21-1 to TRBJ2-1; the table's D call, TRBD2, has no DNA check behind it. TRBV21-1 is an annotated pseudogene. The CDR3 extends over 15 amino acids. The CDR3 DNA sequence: TGTGCCAGCAGCAAAGTAGCGGGGTATTACAATGAGCAGTTCTTC. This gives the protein CASSKVAGYYNEQFF.

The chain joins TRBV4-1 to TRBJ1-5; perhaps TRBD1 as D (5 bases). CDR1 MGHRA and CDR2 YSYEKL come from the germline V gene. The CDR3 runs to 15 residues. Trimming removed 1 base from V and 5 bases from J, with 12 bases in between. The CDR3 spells CASSQADKLYQPQHF. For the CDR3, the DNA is TGCGCCAGCAGCCAAGCGGACAAACTTTATCAGCCCCAGCATTTT.

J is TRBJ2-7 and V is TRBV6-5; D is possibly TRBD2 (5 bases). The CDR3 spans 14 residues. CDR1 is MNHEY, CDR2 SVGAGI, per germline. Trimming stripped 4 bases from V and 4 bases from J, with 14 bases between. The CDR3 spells CASSSGLIRYEQYF. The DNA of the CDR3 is TGTGCCAGCAGTTCTGGACTTATCCGTTACGAGCAGTACTTC.

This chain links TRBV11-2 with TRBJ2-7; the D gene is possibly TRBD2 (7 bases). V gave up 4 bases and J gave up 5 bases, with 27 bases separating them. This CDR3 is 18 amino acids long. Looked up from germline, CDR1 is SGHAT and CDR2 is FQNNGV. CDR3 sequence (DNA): TGTGCCAGCAGCTCAGGGAGGATGGGGGGGCCTGTCAAAAACGAGCAGTACTTC. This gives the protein CASSSGRMGGPVKNEQYF.

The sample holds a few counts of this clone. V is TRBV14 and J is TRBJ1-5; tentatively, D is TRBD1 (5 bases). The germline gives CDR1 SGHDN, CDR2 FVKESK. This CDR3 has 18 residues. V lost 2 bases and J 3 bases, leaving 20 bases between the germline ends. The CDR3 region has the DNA TGTGCCAGCAGCCAACTGGTCCAGGGTCATCTATCCAATCAGCCCCAGCATTTT. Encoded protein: CASSQLVQGHLSNQPQHF.